A selection of T cell receptor beta chains follows, all from one sample in a study of post-analysis software for immune sequencing data. MiXCR, run by TCRdb on the PCR reads, gives a single entry per CDR3 protein. Found here are some 690,000 distinct CDR3 sequences, roughly 27% of them singletons; the top ten hold roughly 0.53%. The specimen was blood. The receptors derive from a girl aged 10-17 years with multiple sclerosis. CDR3s include the opening cysteine and the closing phenylalanine or tryptophan. A D gene is named only where the DNA matches it firmly. Some rows mark clone size as missing; the rest say once, few, many or name a class of expanded clone.

few TRBJ1-4 - TRBV20-1 CSALSINEKLFF
- TRBJ2-3 - TRBV6-1 CASSEQGGDTQYF
few TRBJ2-7 TRBD1 TRBV20-1 CSAIGQVLYEQYF
few TRBJ1-5 TRBD1 TRBV28 CASSSPLEARGRGQPQHF
- TRBJ2-1 - TRBV20-1 CSVPPAGFLVNEQFF
- TRBJ2-7 - TRBV18 CASSPNRGLSSYEQYF
few TRBJ1-4 - TRBV4-3 CASSQRVGSETRSGKLFF
- TRBJ1-3 - TRBV5-1 CASSSTTTSRSGNTIYF
few TRBJ2-7 TRBD1 TRBV12-3/TRBV12-4 CASSLTGASGEQYF
- TRBJ2-3 TRBD1 TRBV12-3/TRBV12-4 CASRSLTGGKGTQYF
- TRBJ1-1 - TRBV20-1 CSASSWRGTEAFF
few TRBJ1-2 - TRBV28 CASSTIGQGDDYGYTF
- TRBJ2-1 TRBD2 TRBV20-1 CSAQTGTSGHNEQFF
once - TRBD2 TRBV20-1 CSASSGGPREQYF
few TRBJ2-1 TRBD1 TRBV28 CASSSLRTGTGNEQFF
- TRBJ2-7 TRBD2 TRBV18 CASSSPRTSGDYEQYF
few TRBJ2-5 - TRBV28 CASSGLGAEQETQYF
few TRBJ2-5 TRBD2 TRBV24-1 CATSDSGLAEETQYF
many TRBJ2-5 TRBD1 TRBV5-6 CASSTQGAPPYQETQYF
- TRBJ2-7 - TRBV3-1 CASSPPGHNFYEQYF
few TRBJ2-5 - TRBV20-1 CSAEGTATGRQETQYF
few TRBJ2-7 - TRBV12-3/TRBV12-4 CASSLLSEDSYEQYF
few TRBJ2-1 TRBD1 TRBV6-1 CASRSRDRQYNEQFF
few TRBJ2-1 - TRBV28 CASSLSGPTANEQFF
few TRBJ2-5 - TRBV28 CASSFGGVGETQYF
few TRBJ2-1 - TRBV5-1 CASSLARQVEQFF
- - TRBD1 TRBV29-1 CSVDLGTGGYEQYF
once TRBJ1-6 - TRBV20-1 CSASAPGPGGTLHF
many TRBJ1-5 - TRBV12-3/TRBV12-4 CASSLQGSNQPQHF
once TRBJ1-1 - TRBV5-1 CASSFVFRDRQAFF
- TRBJ2-3 TRBD1 TRBV10-3 CAIRQGLTDTQYF
- TRBJ2-5 - TRBV6-6 CASSYHGSQETQYF
- - - TRBV10-3 CAISAEDYEQYF
many TRBJ2-7 TRBD1 TRBV29-1 CSVGDRGDAYEQYF
few TRBJ2-3 TRBD2 TRBV6-6 CASSYPGMGGGDTQYF
- TRBJ2-5 - TRBV5-1 CASSSLAQGPGETQYF
- TRBJ1-2 TRBD1 TRBV9 CASSAYRQGASGYTF
few TRBJ2-3 - TRBV7-8 CASSPLEGTSTDTQYF
once TRBJ2-3 - TRBV6-6 CAGAEGLGNTQYF
- TRBJ2-3 TRBD2 TRBV5-1 CAGSLALAGSDTQYF
- TRBJ2-3 - TRBV20-1 CSAPEARVSTDTQYF
- TRBJ2-6 TRBD1 TRBV27 CASSSPGQGADGANVLTF
few TRBJ2-1 - TRBV7-2 CASSRQGTNSYNEQFF
- TRBJ2-7 TRBD1 TRBV15 CATSTGGTSYEQYF
once TRBJ1-4 - TRBV5-1 CAGSYSPREGEKLFF
- TRBJ1-5 TRBD1 TRBV20-1 CSASSWDSDQPQHF
few TRBJ2-7 - TRBV12-3/TRBV12-4 CASTLGGSYEQYF
many TRBJ2-7 - TRBV6-6 CASGQNSYEQYF
- TRBJ1-2 - TRBV19 CASRFDYGYTF
- TRBJ1-6 - TRBV13 CASSLEGKNSPLHF
- TRBJ2-3 - TRBV20-1 CSALGLWGSGTDTQYF
few TRBJ1-6 - TRBV5-5 CASSLGAANTLHF
- TRBJ2-1 TRBD2 TRBV27 CASTGLAGTYNEQFF
- TRBJ2-7 TRBD2 TRBV4-1 CASSHPAGGVYEQYF
many TRBJ2-1 - TRBV20-1 CSAPRTYTYNEQFF